Presented here are 7 T cell receptor beta chains from one specimen sequenced in a study of human T cells and chemical hapten exposure. Time point defined: patch test 1, 2 weeks after DPC sensitization. Treatment meaning: therapeutic diphenylcyclopropenone sensitization with weekly scalp DPC. TCRdb re-analysed the RACE reads in MiXCR, keeping a single row per CDR3 protein. The data contain over 85,000 distinct CDR3 sequences, around 12% of them seen just once; the ten biggest clones take up 2.1%. The sample consisted of whole blood, taken in connection with sensitization to the hapten diphenylcyclopropenone (DPC). The receptors here all came from a woman aged 40 to 50 with alopecia areata. Some clones in this sample may be carry-over from other donors' samples.

This clonotype was detected only a few times. V usage is TRBV5-4 and J usage is TRBJ2-5; D is unclear. Trimming took off 0 bases at V and 3 bases at J, with 9 bases between the two ends. The germline V gene has CDR1 SGHNT and CDR2 YYREEE (reference sequence). This CDR3 has 14 amino acids. CDR3 DNA sequence: TGTGCCAGCAGCTTGGGCCATATAGAAGAGACCCAGTACTTC. Translated: CASSLGHIEETQYF.

The gene calls are TRBV7-2 and TRBJ2-2; D remains ambiguous. The CDR3 is 13 amino acids. Germline values: CDR1 SGHTA, CDR2 FQGNSA. Trimming took off 5 bases at V and 3 bases at J, with 7 bases between the two ends. This CDR3 reads CASSRLDTGELFF. CDR3 sequence (DNA): TGTGCCAGCAGCAGACTTGACACCGGGGAGCTGTTTTTT.

This rearrangement joins TRBV25-1 to TRBJ2-7, with D unclear. Trimming removed 6 bases at V and 6 bases at J, with 18 bases between. CDR1 MGHDK and CDR2 SYGVNS come from the germline V gene. This CDR3 spans 14 amino acids. In nucleotides, the CDR3 is TGTGCCAGCAGCGTGAGAATTCAAGGTAGCGAGCAGTACTTC. This codes for CASSVRIQGSEQYF.

This chain links TRBV19 with TRBJ2-3, with 14 bases fitting TRBD2. After removal of 4 bases from V and 4 bases from J, the junction contained 4 bases not matched to a gene. The length of the CDR3 is 16 residues. Looked up from germline, CDR1 is LNHDA and CDR2 is SQIVND (reference sequence). CDR3 DNA: TGTGCCAGTAGTAGGACGGGACTAGCGGGAGCAGATACGCAGTATTTT. This encodes CASSRTGLAGADTQYF.

This clonotype was counted only a few times. The chain carries TRBV7-2 and TRBJ2-4; D is uncertain. In germline, CDR1 is SGHTA, CDR2 FQGNSA. V was cut by 1 base and J by 3 bases, with 7 bases left in between. There are 14 residues in the CDR3. The CDR3 bases are TGTGCCAGCAGCTTAGGCTGGAGCAAAAACATTCAGTACTTC. This sequence encodes CASSLGWSKNIQYF.

V is TRBV7-2 and J is TRBJ2-4; the D gene is possibly TRBD2 (5 bases). CDR3 length: 12 residues. From germline, CDR1 is SGHTA and CDR2 FQGNSA. V shed 1 base and J shed 15 bases, with 13 bases lying between them. The CDR3 coding sequence is TGTGCCAGCAGCTTAGAGGGCGGACTCACGTACTTC. Translating gives CASSLEGGLTYF. The full variable domain, with the rest looked up from reference TRBV7-2 and TRBJ2-4, is GAGVSQSPSNKVTEKGKDVELRCDPISGHTALYWYRQSLGQGLEFLIYFQGNSAPDKSGLPSDRFSAERTGGSVSTLTIQRTQQEDSAVYLCASSLEGGLTYFGAGTRLSVL.

Many counts were recorded for this clonotype. V gene TRBV14 combines with J gene TRBJ1-1; D not certain. The V and J ends lost 1 base and 1 base respectively, with 4 bases between them. Germline V gene data show CDR1 as SGHDN and CDR2 as FVKESK. The CDR3 contains 13 residues. The CDR3 DNA reads TGTGCCAGCAGCCAAGGTTGGAACACTGAAGCTTTCTTT. Protein: CASSQGWNTEAFF.